The clone carrying this T cell receptor beta chain has more than one count but fewer than ten. Germline V gene lookup returns CDR1 LNHDA and CDR2 SQIVND (reference sequence). The CDR3 extends over 15 amino acids. The ends lost 5 bases at V and 3 bases at J; junction bases unmatched: 5. The entry originates in a study of blood T cell repertoires in COVID-19. Authors' data handling: Using reference gene primer amplification, nucleated cell counts were estimated. Clones were sequenced by immunoSEQ multiplex PCR, and TCRdb holds only the in-frame ones, with some missing. V, J and clone size derive from that table, while D and trimming were established from the DNA sequence. The top ten clones hold more than 1.5% of a sample with under 150,000 clones, less than 90% of them seen once.

Sample: peripheral blood. The chain combines TRBV19 with TRBJ2-1, with 9 bases matching TRBD2. The TCR comes from a man aged 65 to 79 with acute or convalescent COVID-19. The CDR3 here is CASSELAGDYNEQFF. CDR3 sequence (DNA): TGTGCCAGTAGTGAGTTAGCGGGGGACTACAATGAGCAGTTCTTC.